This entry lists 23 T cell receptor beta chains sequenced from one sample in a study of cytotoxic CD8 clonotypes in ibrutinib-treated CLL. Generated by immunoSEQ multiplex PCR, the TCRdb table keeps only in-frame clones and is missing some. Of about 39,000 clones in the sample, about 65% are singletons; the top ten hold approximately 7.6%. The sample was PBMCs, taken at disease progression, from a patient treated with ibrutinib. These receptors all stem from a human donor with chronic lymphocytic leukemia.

The CDR3 region is CASSRGTGSSGNTIYF. The CDR3 DNA reads as TGTGCCAGCAGCAGAGGGACAGGGAGCTCTGGAAACACCATATATTTT. The chain combines TRBV2 with TRBJ1-3, with 9 bases lining up with TRBD1. From germline, CDR1 is SNHLY and CDR2 FYNNEI. Trimming cost V 6 bases and J 0 bases; bases outside gene matches: 6. This CDR3 is 16 amino acids long.

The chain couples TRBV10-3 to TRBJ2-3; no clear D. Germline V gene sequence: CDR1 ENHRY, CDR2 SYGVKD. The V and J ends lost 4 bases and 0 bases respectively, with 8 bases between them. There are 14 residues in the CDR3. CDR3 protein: CAISVGSSTDTQYF. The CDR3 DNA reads TGTGCCATCAGTGTAGGATCTAGCACAGATACGCAGTATTTT.

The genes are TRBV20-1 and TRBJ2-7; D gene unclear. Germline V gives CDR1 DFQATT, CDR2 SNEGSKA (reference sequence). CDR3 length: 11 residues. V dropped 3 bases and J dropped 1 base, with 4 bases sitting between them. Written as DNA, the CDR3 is TGCAGTGCTAGCGATTCCTACGAGCAGTACTTC. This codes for CSASDSYEQYF.

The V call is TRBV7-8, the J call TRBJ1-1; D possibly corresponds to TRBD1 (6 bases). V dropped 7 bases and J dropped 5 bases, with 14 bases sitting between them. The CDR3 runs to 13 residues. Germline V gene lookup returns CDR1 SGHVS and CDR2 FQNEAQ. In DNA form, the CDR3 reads TGTGCCAGCATCAACAGGGCGTTAACTGAAGCTTTCTTT. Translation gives CASINRALTEAFF.

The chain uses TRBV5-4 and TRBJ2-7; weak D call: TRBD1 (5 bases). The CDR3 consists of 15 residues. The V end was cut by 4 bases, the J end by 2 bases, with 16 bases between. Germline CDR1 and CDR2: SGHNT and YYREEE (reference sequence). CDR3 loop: CASSPMDTPAYEQYF. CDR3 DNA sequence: TGTGCCAGCAGCCCAATGGACACCCCGGCCTACGAGCAGTACTTC.

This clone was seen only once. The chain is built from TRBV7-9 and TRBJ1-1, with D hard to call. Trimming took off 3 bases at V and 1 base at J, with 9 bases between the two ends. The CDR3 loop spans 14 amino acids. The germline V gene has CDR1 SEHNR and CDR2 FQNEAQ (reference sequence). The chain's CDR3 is CASSFFIQNTEAFF. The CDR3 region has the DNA TGTGCCAGCAGCTTTTTTATCCAGAACACTGAAGCTTTCTTT.

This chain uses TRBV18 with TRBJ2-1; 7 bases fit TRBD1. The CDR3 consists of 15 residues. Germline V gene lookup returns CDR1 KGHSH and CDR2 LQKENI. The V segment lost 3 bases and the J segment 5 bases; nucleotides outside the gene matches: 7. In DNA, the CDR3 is TGTGCCAGCTCACCTCTACGACAGGGTAACAATGAGCAGTTCTTC. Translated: CASSPLRQGNNEQFF.

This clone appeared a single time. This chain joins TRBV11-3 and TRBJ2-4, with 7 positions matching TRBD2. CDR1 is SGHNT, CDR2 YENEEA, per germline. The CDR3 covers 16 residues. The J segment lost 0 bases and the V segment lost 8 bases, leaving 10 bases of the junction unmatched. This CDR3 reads CASGPGGGVAKNIQYF. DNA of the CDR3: TGTGCCAGCGGCCCGGGGGGAGGGGTAGCCAAAAACATTCAGTACTTC.

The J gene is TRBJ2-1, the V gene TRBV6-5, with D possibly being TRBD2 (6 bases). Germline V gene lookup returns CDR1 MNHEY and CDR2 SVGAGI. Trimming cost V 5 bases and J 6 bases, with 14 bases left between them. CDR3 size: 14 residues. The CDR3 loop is CASSPKTRTNEQFF. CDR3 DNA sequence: TGTGCCAGCAGTCCTAAGACTAGAACCAATGAGCAGTTCTTC.

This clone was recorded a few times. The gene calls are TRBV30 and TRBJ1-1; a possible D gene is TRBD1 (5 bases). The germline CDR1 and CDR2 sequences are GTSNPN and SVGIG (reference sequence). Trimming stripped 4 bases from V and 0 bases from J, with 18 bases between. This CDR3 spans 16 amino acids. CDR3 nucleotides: TGTGCCTGGAATTTCGGGGCCAGGCCGGTGAACACTGAAGCTTTCTTT. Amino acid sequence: CAWNFGARPVNTEAFF.

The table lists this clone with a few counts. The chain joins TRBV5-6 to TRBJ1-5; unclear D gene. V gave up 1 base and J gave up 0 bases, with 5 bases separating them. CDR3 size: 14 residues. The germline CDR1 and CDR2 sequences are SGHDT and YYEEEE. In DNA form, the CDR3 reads TGTGCCAGCAGCTTGTCGTATAGCAATCAGCCCCAGCATTTT. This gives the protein CASSLSYSNQPQHF. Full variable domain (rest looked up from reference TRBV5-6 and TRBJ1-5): DAGVTQSPTHLIKTRGQQVTLRCSPKSGHDTVSWYQQALGQGPQFIFQYYEEEERQRGNFPDRFSGHQFPNYSSELNVNALLLGDSALYLCASSLSYSNQPQHFGDGTRLSIL.

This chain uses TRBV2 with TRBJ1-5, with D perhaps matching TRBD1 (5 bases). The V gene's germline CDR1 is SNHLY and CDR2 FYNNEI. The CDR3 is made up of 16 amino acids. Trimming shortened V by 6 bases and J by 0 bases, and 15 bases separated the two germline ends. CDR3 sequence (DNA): TGTGCCAGCAGAAGAGAGAAGGGGCCTAGCAATCAGCCCCAGCATTTT. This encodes CASRREKGPSNQPQHF.

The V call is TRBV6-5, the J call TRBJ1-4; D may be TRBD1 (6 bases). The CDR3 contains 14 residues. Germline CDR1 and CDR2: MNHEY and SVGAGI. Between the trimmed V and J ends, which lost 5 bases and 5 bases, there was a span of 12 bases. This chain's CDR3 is CASSPRGPNEKLFF. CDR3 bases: TGTGCCAGCAGTCCCAGGGGACCGAATGAAAAACTGTTTTTT.

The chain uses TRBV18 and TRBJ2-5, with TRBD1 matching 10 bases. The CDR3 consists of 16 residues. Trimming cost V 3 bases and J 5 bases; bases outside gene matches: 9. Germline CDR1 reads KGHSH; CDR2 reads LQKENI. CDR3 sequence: CASSPSRTGGWETQYF. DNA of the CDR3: TGTGCCAGCTCACCTTCGAGGACAGGGGGTTGGGAGACCCAGTACTTC. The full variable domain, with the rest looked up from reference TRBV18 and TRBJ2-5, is NAGVMQNPRHLVRRRGQEARLRCSPMKGHSHVYWYRQLPEEGLKFMVYLQKENIIDESGMPKERFSAEFPKEGPSILRIQQVVRGDSAAYFCASSPSRTGGWETQYFGPGTRLLVL.

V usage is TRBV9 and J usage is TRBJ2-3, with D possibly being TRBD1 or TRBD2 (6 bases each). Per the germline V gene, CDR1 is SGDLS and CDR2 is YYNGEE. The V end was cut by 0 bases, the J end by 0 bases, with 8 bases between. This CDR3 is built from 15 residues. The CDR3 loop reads CASSVGGGSTDTQYF. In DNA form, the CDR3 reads TGTGCCAGCAGCGTAGGAGGGGGGAGCACAGATACGCAGTATTTT.

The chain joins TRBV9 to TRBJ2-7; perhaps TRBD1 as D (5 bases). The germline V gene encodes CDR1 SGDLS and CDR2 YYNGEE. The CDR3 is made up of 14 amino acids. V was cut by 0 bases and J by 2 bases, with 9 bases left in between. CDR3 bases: TGTGCCAGCAGCGTAGGGGGCGGAACCTACGAGCAGTACTTC. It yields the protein CASSVGGGTYEQYF.

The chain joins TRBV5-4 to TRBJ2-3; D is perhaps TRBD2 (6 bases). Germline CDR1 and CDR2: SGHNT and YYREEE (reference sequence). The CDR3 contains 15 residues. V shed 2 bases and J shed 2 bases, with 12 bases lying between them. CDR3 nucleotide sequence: TGTGCCAGCAGCTTTTACGCGGGGCACACAGATACGCAGTATTTT. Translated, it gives CASSFYAGHTDTQYF.

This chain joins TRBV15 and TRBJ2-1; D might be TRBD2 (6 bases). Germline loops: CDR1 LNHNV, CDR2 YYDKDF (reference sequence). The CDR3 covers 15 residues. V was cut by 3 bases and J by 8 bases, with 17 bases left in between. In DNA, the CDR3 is TGTGCCACCAGCAGCCAGTGGCGGACTAATGATGAGCAGTTCTTC. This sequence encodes CATSSQWRTNDEQFF.

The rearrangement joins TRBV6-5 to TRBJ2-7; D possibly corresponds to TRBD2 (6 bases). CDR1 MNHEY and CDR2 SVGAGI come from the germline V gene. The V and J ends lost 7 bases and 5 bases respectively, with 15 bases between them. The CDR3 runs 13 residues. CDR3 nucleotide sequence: TGTGCCAGCACCCAGACTAGTAGCCACGAGCAGTACTTC. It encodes CASTQTSSHEQYF.

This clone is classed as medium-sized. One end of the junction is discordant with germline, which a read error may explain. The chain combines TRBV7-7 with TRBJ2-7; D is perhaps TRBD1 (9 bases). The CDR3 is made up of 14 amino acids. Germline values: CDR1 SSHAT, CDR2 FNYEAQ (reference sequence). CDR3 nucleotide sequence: TGTGCTAGCAGCGAGGGACAGGGACTAGACGAGCAGTACTTC. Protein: CASSEGQGLDEQYF.

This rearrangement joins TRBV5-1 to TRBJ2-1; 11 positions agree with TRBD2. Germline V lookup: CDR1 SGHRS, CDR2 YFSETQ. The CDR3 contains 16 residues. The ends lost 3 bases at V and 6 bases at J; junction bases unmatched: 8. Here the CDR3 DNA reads TGCGCCAGCAGCTCGCTAGCGGGAGGTTTTTCCAATGAGCAGTTCTTC. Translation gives CASSSLAGGFSNEQFF.

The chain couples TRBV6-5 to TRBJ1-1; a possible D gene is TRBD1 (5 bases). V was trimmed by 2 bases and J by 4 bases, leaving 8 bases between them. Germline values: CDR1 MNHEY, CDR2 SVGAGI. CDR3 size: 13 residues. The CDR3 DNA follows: TGTGCCAGCAGTTACATGGGGACCACTGAAGCTTTCTTT. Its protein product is CASSYMGTTEAFF.

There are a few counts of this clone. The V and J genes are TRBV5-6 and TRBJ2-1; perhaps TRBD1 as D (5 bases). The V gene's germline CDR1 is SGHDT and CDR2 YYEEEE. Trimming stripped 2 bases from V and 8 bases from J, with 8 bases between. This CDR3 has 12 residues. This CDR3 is CASSFWGYEQFF. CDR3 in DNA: TGTGCCAGCAGCTTCTGGGGCTATGAGCAGTTCTTC.